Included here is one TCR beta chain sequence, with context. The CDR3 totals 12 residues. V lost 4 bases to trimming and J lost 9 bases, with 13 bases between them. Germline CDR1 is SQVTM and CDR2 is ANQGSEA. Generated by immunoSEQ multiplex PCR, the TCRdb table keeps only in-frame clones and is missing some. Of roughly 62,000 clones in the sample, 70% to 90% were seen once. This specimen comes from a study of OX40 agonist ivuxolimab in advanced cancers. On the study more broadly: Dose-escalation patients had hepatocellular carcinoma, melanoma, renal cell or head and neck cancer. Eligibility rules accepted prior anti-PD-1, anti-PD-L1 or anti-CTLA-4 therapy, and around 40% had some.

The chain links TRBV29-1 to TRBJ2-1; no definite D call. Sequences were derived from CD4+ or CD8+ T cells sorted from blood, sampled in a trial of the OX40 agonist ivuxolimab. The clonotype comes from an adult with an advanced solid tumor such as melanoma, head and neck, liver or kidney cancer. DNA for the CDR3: TGCAGCGTTGCTGAGGAAAGAGGTGAGCAGTTCTTC. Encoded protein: CSVAEERGEQFF.